A selection of T cell receptor beta chains follows, all from one sample in a study of cytomegalovirus exposure and HLA in healthy donors. Clones were read by immunoSEQ multiplex PCR, and TCRdb kept only the in-frame ones, dropping some. The sample holds about 180,000 clones, about 80% seen once. Sequencing input: PBMCs. Receptors were obtained from a man aged 40-49 years in good health and CMV-seronegative. Each CDR3 is given with its conserved first and last residue. Each record gives: CDR3 protein, CDR3 DNA, J gene, V gene, D gene, clone size. A D gene is named only where the DNA matches it firmly. Size values are once, few and many counts, or a class for expanded clones, and some rows have none.

CATSRAANTGELFF TGTGCCACCTCGCGGGCCGCGAACACCGGGGAGCTGTTTTTT TRBJ2-2 TRBV7-9 . .
CASSLGGGGQPQHF TGTGCCAGCAGTTTGGGGGGGGGCGGTCAGCCCCAGCATTTT TRBJ1-5 TRBV28 . .
CASSSGRLAVTDTQYF TGTGCCAGCAGCTCCGGCCGCCTAGCGGTCACAGATACGCAGTATTTT TRBJ2-3 TRBV7-8 TRBD2 .
CASSLQSVNTGELFF TGTGCCAGCAGCTTACAGTCAGTGAACACCGGGGAGCTGTTTTTT TRBJ2-2 TRBV7-2 . .
CASSTMMTSGVPYEQYF TGTGCCAGCAGCACTATGATGACTAGCGGAGTCCCCTACGAGCAGTACTTC TRBJ2-7 TRBV7-9 TRBD2 .
CASSYGGFYEQYF TGTGCCAGCAGCTACGGGGGGTTCTACGAGCAGTACTTC TRBJ2-7 TRBV28 TRBD2 .
CASSWTGGQGYTF TGTGCCAGCAGCTGGACAGGGGGTCAGGGCTACACCTTC TRBJ1-2 TRBV5-6 TRBD1 .
CASSLGYGDLYEQHF TGCGCCAGCAGCTTGGGATATGGGGACTTATACGAGCAGCACTTC TRBJ2-7 TRBV5-1 . .
CASSAGTGREDGYTF TGTGCCAGCAGCGCAGGGACAGGGAGGGAAGATGGCTACACCTTC TRBJ1-2 TRBV7-9 TRBD1 .
CASSLGLAGGYNEQFF TGTGCCAGCTCACTGGGACTAGCGGGAGGCTACAATGAGCAGTTCTTC TRBJ2-1 TRBV18 TRBD2 few
CASERQGLYGYTF TGTGCCAGCGAGAGGCAGGGGCTCTATGGCTACACCTTC TRBJ1-2 TRBV2 . .
CASSEGWTDYNEQFF TGTGCCAGCAGTGAAGGTTGGACAGACTACAATGAGCAGTTCTTC TRBJ2-1 TRBV2 . .
CASSYGDWWGLETQYF TGTGCCAGCAGTTACGGGGATTGGTGGGGCTTGGAGACCCAGTACTTC TRBJ2-5 TRBV6-5 . .
CASSLGRTTSYNEQFF TGTGCCAGCAGTTTGGGTCGGACTACCTCCTACAATGAACAGTTCTTC TRBJ2-1 TRBV27 . .
CASMTLSGVGETQYF TGTGCCAGCATGACCCTTAGCGGGGTAGGGGAGACCCAGTACTTC TRBJ2-5 TRBV2 TRBD2 .
CASRDGTVGTGELFF TGTGCCAGCAGGGATGGGACAGTTGGCACCGGGGAGCTGTTTTTT TRBJ2-2 TRBV13 TRBD1 .
CASSMNRGDTQYF TGTGCCAGCAGCATGAACAGGGGCGATACGCAGTATTTT TRBJ2-3 TRBV7-3 TRBD1 .
CASSFSGVQAFF TGTGCCAGCAGCTTTAGTGGTGTCCAAGCTTTCTTT TRBJ1-1 TRBV5-4 . .